The rows below give T cell receptor beta chains drawn from one sample of a study of OX40 agonist ivuxolimab in advanced cancers. The assay was immunoSEQ multiplex PCR, and TCRdb's table has in-frame clones only and misses some. The sample carries 55,000 to 65,000 clones, 86% recorded once. The sequenced sample was CD4+ or CD8+ T cells sorted from blood, obtained in a trial of the OX40 agonist ivuxolimab. Source of these receptors: an adult with an advanced solid tumor such as melanoma, head and neck, liver or kidney cancer. Each CDR3 is given with its conserved first and last residue. Each record gives: V gene, J gene, clone size, CDR3 length, D gene, CDR3 protein, CDR3 DNA. The D gene is left open where the match is weak. Clone sizes are given selectively: once, few, many, or a class where the clone is expanded.

>TRBV7-7|TRBJ2-3|-|15|TRBD1
CASSLGTGYTDTQYF
TGTGCTAGCAGCTTAGGGACAGGTTACACAGATACGCAGTATTTT
>TRBV19|TRBJ2-2|-|15|-
CASSMREANTGELFF
TGTGCCAGTAGTATGAGGGAGGCGAACACCGGGGAGCTGTTTTTT
>TRBV11-2|TRBJ2-5|-|15|-
CASSPVGQVQETQYF
TGTGCCAGCAGCCCCGTTGGGCAGGTTCAAGAGACCCAGTACTTC
>TRBV9|TRBJ2-7|few|14|-
CASTPGEVIYEQYF
TGTGCCAGCACCCCGGGGGAGGTGATTTACGAGCAGTACTTC
>TRBV4-1|TRBJ2-7|-|15|-
CASSQAETGTYEQYF
TGCGCCAGCAGCCAAGCTGAGACAGGTACCTACGAGCAGTACTTC
>TRBV18|TRBJ2-7|-|14|-
CASSPHGDAYEQYF
TGTGCCAGCTCCCCTCACGGGGACGCCTACGAGCAGTACTTC
>TRBV5-4|TRBJ1-1|-|17|TRBD1
CASSAIPGQGLNTEAFF
TGTGCCAGCAGCGCCATCCCGGGACAGGGCCTGAACACTGAAGCTTTCTTT
>TRBV7-9|TRBJ2-4|-|15|-
CASSPGGEAKNIQYF
TGTGCCAGCAGCCCTGGGGGCGAGGCCAAAAACATTCAGTACTTC
>TRBV27|TRBJ1-2|-|15|TRBD1
CASRYTGTGGDGYTF
TGTGCCAGCAGATACACCGGGACAGGGGGCGATGGCTACACCTTC
>TRBV7-3|TRBJ1-1|-|14|TRBD1
CASSPGTANTEAFF
TGTGCCAGCAGCCCCGGGACAGCTAACACTGAAGCTTTCTTT
>TRBV19|TRBJ2-3|-|16|-
CASSIGVTGRADTQYF
TGTGCCAGTAGTATCGGCGTGACGGGTAGGGCAGATACGCAGTATTTT
>TRBV7-2|TRBJ2-1|few|15|-
CASSLFRALHNEQFF
TGTGCCAGCAGCTTGTTCAGGGCCCTCCACAATGAGCAGTTCTTC
>TRBV14|TRBJ2-1|-|14|TRBD1
CASSPDRGHNEQFF
TGTGCCAGCAGCCCGGACAGGGGACACAATGAGCAGTTCTTC
>TRBV18|TRBJ2-3|-|16|TRBD1
CASSRRTGQSTDTQYF
TGTGCCAGCTCACGACGGACAGGACAGAGCACAGATACGCAGTATTTT
>TRBV30|TRBJ2-3|-|14|-
CAGQRNLGTDTQYF
TGTGCCGGCCAGCGGAATCTCGGCACAGATACGCAGTATTTT
>TRBV5-1|TRBJ1-2|-|14|TRBD1
CASSLGGGLDGYTF
TGCGCCAGCAGCTTAGGGGGCGGACTCGATGGCTACACCTTC
>TRBV2|TRBJ1-2|-|20|TRBD1
CASSETGTGGWITPGYGYTF
TGTGCCAGCAGCGAAACCGGGACAGGTGGGTGGATTACCCCAGGCTATGGCTACACCTTC
>TRBV30|TRBJ2-3|-|15|TRBD2
CAWRPLAGGTDTQYF
TGTGCCTGGAGACCCCTAGCGGGGGGCACAGATACGCAGTATTTT
>TRBV12-5|TRBJ1-5|-|18|TRBD1
CASETPGQVRYSNQPQHF
TGTGCTAGTGAAACACCGGGACAGGTTAGGTATAGCAATCAGCCCCAGCATTTT
>TRBV6-5|TRBJ2-5|-|14|-
CASSYFVGQETQYF
TGTGCCAGCAGTTACTTCGTAGGTCAAGAGACCCAGTACTTC
>TRBV12-5|TRBJ2-5|-|14|-
CASGPARGAETQYF
TGTGCTAGTGGACCAGCCCGGGGGGCCGAGACCCAGTACTTC
>TRBV7-8|TRBJ1-2|once|15|-
CASSLAVRLNYGYTF
TGTGCCAGCAGCTTAGCAGTGCGCCTTAACTATGGCTACACCTTC
>TRBV21-1|TRBJ1-3|-|16|-
CASSSRDRLSGNTIYF
TGTGCCAGCAGCAGCCGGGACAGACTCTCTGGAAACACCATATATTTT
>TRBV27|TRBJ2-3|few|15|TRBD2
CASSEGRSGKDTQYF
TGTGCCAGCAGTGAGGGCCGGAGCGGGAAAGATACGCAGTATTTT
>TRBV18|TRBJ2-2|-|14|TRBD1
CASSPGQVTGELFF
TGTGCCAGCTCACCGGGACAGGTCACCGGGGAGCTGTTTTTT
>TRBV19|TRBJ1-5|-|16|-
CASSKGLLHSNQPQHF
TGTGCCAGTAGTAAGGGACTATTACATAGCAATCAGCCCCAGCATTTT